These 11 T cell receptor beta chains came from one sample sequenced in a study of blood T cell repertoires in COVID-19. Using immunoSEQ multiplex PCR, the repertoire was profiled, and TCRdb retains in-frame clones only, with some absent. Among 150,000 or so clones, roughly 79% were seen once, and the ten largest hold about a fifth. Source material: peripheral blood. These receptors all stem from a woman older than 75 with acute or convalescent COVID-19.

The chain employs TRBV15 and TRBJ2-1; 8 bases line up with TRBD2. This CDR3 region has 16 residues. Germline V gene lookup returns CDR1 LNHNV and CDR2 YYDKDF (reference sequence). J lost 7 bases, V lost 1 base, and 9 bases had no gene match. CDR3: CATSRGREGLGNEQFF. The CDR3 region has the DNA TGTGCCACCAGCAGAGGTCGGGAGGGCCTGGGTAATGAGCAGTTCTTC.

This sequence joins TRBV19 and TRBJ2-1; TRBD2 agrees at 12 bases. The germline V gene has CDR1 LNHDA and CDR2 SQIVND (reference sequence). The CDR3 is 16 residues long. V was clipped by 5 bases and J by 4 bases; unmatched bases: 6. CDR3 sequence: CASSLRTSGMYNEQFF. The CDR3 coding sequence is TGTGCCAGTAGTCTCAGGACTAGCGGGATGTACAATGAGCAGTTCTTC.

V usage is TRBV9 and J usage is TRBJ2-1, with 8 nucleotides matching TRBD2. Germline V gene sequence: CDR1 SGDLS, CDR2 YYNGEE. CDR3 length: 16 residues. With 0 bases clipped from V and 3 bases from J, the junction kept 5 bases outside the gene matches. The CDR3 protein is CASSVDPGLGYNEQFF. CDR3 nucleotides: TGTGCCAGCAGCGTAGATCCGGGACTAGGCTACAATGAGCAGTTCTTC.

This chain connects TRBV15 to TRBJ1-1; D remains ambiguous. The CDR3 totals 14 residues. CDR1 is LNHNV and CDR2 is YYDKDF in the germline V gene (reference sequence). V shed 0 bases and J shed 0 bases, with 5 bases lying between them. The CDR3 is CATSRDRLNTEAFF. For the CDR3, the DNA is TGTGCCACCAGCAGAGACAGGTTGAACACTGAAGCTTTCTTT. The variable domain in full, with the rest retrieved from reference TRBV15 and TRBJ1-1, is DAMVIQNPRYQVTQFGKPVTLSCSQTLNHNVMYWYQQKSSQAPKLLFHYYDKDFNNEADTPDNFQSRRPNTSFCFLDIRSPGLGDTAMYLCATSRDRLNTEAFFGQGTRLTVV.

This chain joins TRBV5-1 and TRBJ1-4, with D possibly being TRBD1 (6 bases). The V and J ends lost 4 bases and 3 bases respectively, with 16 bases between them. CDR1 SGHRS and CDR2 YFSETQ come from the germline V gene. There are 16 residues in the CDR3. The CDR3 sequence: CASSPTPGEANEKLFF. The CDR3 DNA is TGCGCCAGCAGCCCTACCCCAGGGGAAGCTAATGAAAAACTGTTTTTT.

This chain uses TRBV6-2 or TRBV6-3 with TRBJ1-5; no reliable D call. Trimming stripped 6 bases from V and 7 bases from J, with 16 bases between. CDR1 and CDR2 (germline): MNHEY, SVGEGT. The CDR3 totals 14 residues. The CDR3 bases are TGTGCCAGCAGCCGCCGGGAGGGAGAGCAGCCCCAGCATTTT. Residues: CASSRREGEQPQHF.

V and J are TRBV7-2 and TRBJ2-1, with D possibly being TRBD2 (6 bases). Germline-derived CDR1 and CDR2 are SGHTA and FQGNSA. The CDR3 runs 15 residues. With 5 bases removed from V and 8 bases from J, the gap between germline ends came to 19 bases. Written as DNA, the CDR3 is TGTGCCAGCAGCGAAACCGGGACTCCAAGGTATGAGCAGTTCTTC. Translated, it gives CASSETGTPRYEQFF.

CDR3 DNA sequence: TGCAGCGTCGCAGGAAACACCGGGGAGCTGTTTTTT. Protein product: CSVAGNTGELFF. The rearrangement links TRBV29-1 to TRBJ2-2, with unresolved D. This CDR3 spans 12 amino acids. Trimming stripped 6 bases from V and 2 bases from J, with 7 bases between. Germline V lookup: CDR1 SQVTM, CDR2 ANQGSEA.

This sequence joins TRBV7-8 and TRBJ1-1; 7 bases line up with TRBD1. CDR1 is SGHVS, CDR2 FQNEAQ, per germline. This CDR3 is 14 amino acids long. V was clipped by 6 bases and J by 2 bases; unmatched bases: 6. DNA of the CDR3: TGTGCCAGCAGGTCAGGGGGTATTAACACTGAAGCTTTCTTT. Translated: CASRSGGINTEAFF.

This chain connects TRBV5-1 to TRBJ1-1; 7 nucleotides agree with TRBD1. V trimming: 0 bases; J trimming: 0 bases; junction bases outside the gene matches: 2. Germline CDR1 reads SGHRS; CDR2 reads YFSETQ. The CDR3 extends over 15 amino acids. The DNA for the CDR3 is TGCGCCAGCAGCTTGGAGACAGGGCTGAACACTGAAGCTTTCTTT. Its protein product is CASSLETGLNTEAFF.

This chain connects TRBV10-2 to TRBJ1-5, with D unclear. Germline CDR1 is WSHSY and CDR2 is SAAADI. This CDR3 has 15 amino acids. V lost 2 bases and J lost 6, with 14 bases in between. CDR3 sequence: CASSEDRGISQPQHF. The CDR3 coding sequence is TGCGCCAGCAGTGAGGACCGGGGAATTAGTCAGCCCCAGCATTTT.